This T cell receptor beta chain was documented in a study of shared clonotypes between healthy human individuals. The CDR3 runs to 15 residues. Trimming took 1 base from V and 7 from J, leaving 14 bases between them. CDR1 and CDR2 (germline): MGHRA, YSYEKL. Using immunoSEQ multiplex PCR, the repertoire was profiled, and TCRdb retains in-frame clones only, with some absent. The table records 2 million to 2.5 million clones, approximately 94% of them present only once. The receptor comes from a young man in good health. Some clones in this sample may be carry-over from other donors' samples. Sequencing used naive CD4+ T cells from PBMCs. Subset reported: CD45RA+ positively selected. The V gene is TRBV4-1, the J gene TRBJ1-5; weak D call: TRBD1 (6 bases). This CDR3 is CASSQGPGAEQPQHF. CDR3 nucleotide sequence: TGCGCCAGCAGCCAAGGCCCGGGGGCGGAGCAGCCCCAGCATTTT.